This T cell receptor (beta chain) is from a study of human T cells and chemical hapten exposure. Findings and caveats of the study: Following DPC sensitization, TCRs present above 1 in 1000 frequency showed no change. Counts of expanded TCRs at PT1 were positively correlated with patch test score.

This clonotype appeared many times. Its antigen is not known. The time point was: patch test 2, 6 weeks after DPC sensitization. Treatment here: therapeutic diphenylcyclopropenone sensitization with weekly scalp DPC. TCRdb re-analysed the RACE reads in MiXCR, keeping a single row per CDR3 protein. The repertoire consists of nearly 95,000 distinct CDR3 sequences, with 8% to 13% occurring once and the leading ten covering more than 2%. Trimming removed 3 bases from V and 7 bases from J, with 9 bases in between. CDR1 and CDR2 (germline): LGHDT, YNNKEL (reference sequence). The CDR3 length is 12 residues. The receptor was derived from a middle-aged man with alopecia areata. Some clones in this sample may be carry-over from other donors' samples. The sample consisted of whole blood, taken in connection with sensitization to the hapten diphenylcyclopropenone (DPC). This chain links TRBV3-1 with TRBJ1-1; D not resolved. CDR3 nucleotide sequence: TGTGCCAGCAGCCAGGCCCCACTTGAAGCTTTCTTT. As protein: CASSQAPLEAFF.